This T cell receptor beta chain was recorded in a study of metastatic and nonmetastatic thyroid tumors. Overall study context: Repertoire data that came from the blood and tumor or nodule tissue of malignant and benign thyroid patients were compared. Study-wide findings and caveats: As reported, TCR beta diversity in blood and tumor was significantly higher in malignant thyroid tumors than in benign nodules.

In regard to this clone: The antigen remains undetermined.

The J segment lost 6 bases and the V segment lost 3 bases, leaving 3 bases of the junction unmatched. The CDR3 has 13 amino acids. Germline CDR1 SGHVS, CDR2 FQNEAQ. Nobody among the patients had been given any treatment before thyroid surgery. Per the original data handling: Built for papillary thyroid cancer, a distant-metastasis classifier drew on CDR3 differences across clinicopathological groups. With MiXCR, TCRdb called clones anew from the PCR reads. TCRdb, rather than the study authors, made the V and J calls. The sample lists approximately 13,000 clones; about 30% were seen once. The TCR originated in a male donor with papillary thyroid cancer or a benign thyroid nodule (not recorded which). Some clones in this sample may be carry-over from other donors' samples. What was sequenced was tumor tissue. The gene calls are TRBV7-8 and TRBJ1-2; the match to TRBD1 covers 8 bases. CDR3: CASSFQGADGYTF. CDR3 bases: TGTGCCAGCAGCTTCCAGGGGGCTGATGGCTACACCTTC.